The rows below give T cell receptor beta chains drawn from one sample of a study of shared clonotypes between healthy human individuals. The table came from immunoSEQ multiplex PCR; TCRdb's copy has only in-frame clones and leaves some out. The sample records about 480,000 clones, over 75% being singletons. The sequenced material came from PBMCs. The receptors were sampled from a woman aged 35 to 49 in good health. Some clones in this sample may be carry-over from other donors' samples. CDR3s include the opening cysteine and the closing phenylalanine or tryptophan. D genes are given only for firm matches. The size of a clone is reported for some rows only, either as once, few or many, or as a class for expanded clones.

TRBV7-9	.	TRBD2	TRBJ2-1	TGTGCCAGCAGCTTAGCGGGCGGGAGGGCCTACAATGAGCAGTTCTTC	CASSLAGGRAYNEQFF
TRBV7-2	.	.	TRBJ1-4	TGTGCCAGCAGCTTTACGGGGGACGTTGCAACTAATGAAAAACTGTTTTTT	CASSFTGDVATNEKLFF
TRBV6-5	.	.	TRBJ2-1	TGTGCCAGCAGTTATCGGGCGGAATACTACAATGAGCAGTTCTTC	CASSYRAEYYNEQFF
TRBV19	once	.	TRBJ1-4	TGTGCCAGTAGTCTACGACAAGTGAACGAAAAACTGTTTTTT	CASSLRQVNEKLFF
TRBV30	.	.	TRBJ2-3	TGTGCCTGGAGTCCAACCCCCGTACCAGATACGCAGTATTTT	CAWSPTPVPDTQYF
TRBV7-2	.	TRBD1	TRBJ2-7	TGTGCCAGCACCCAAGGGACAGGGGGCGAGCAGTACTTC	CASTQGTGGEQYF
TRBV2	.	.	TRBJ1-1	TGTGCCAGCAGTGATTCTGGGGCGGAAGCTTTCTTT	CASSDSGAEAFF
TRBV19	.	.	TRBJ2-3	TGTGCCAGTAGTATAGATCGAGGAGGCACGGATACGCAGTATTTT	CASSIDRGGTDTQYF
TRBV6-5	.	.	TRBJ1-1	TGTGCCAGCATCAACGGGGGCACTGAAGCTTTCTTT	CASINGGTEAFF
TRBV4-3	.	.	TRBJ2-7	TGCGCCAGCAGCCAGTACTTACAGGGAGCCACCGGGGAGCAGTACTTC	CASSQYLQGATGEQYF
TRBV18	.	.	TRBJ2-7	TGTGCCAGCTCACCACCATCAGGGGTCAACGAGCAGTACTTC	CASSPPSGVNEQYF
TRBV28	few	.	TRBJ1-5	TGTGCCAGCAGTTGGGGTCGGGGGGCGCGGAGCAATCAGCCCCAGCATTTT	CASSWGRGARSNQPQHF
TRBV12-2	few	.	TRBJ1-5	TGTGCAAGTCGCTTACATCAGCCCCAGCATTTT	CASRLHQPQHF
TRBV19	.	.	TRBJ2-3	TGTGCCAGTAGGCCCCGTGGAACACACACAGATACGCAGTATTTT	CASRPRGTHTDTQYF
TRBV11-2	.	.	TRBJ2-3	TGTGCCAGCAGTTCTCCCAGTAGCACAGATACGCAGTATTTT	CASSSPSSTDTQYF
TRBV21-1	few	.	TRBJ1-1	TGTGCCAGCAGCCGTCGCCTCACTGAAGCTTTCTTT	CASSRRLTEAFF
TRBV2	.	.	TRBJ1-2	TGTGCCAGCAGTGACGCGCAGGACTATGGCTACACCTTC	CASSDAQDYGYTF
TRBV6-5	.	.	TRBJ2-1	TGTGCCAGCAGTCAGGACTGGGACAATGAGCAGTTCTTC	CASSQDWDNEQFF
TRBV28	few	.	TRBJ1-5	TGTGCCAGCAGTGGGAATCAGCCCCAGCATTTT	CASSGNQPQHF
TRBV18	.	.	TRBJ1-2	TGTGCCAGCTCACCAGACAGAAACTATGGCTACACCTTC	CASSPDRNYGYTF
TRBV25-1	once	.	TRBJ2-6	TGTGCCAGCAGTCCCCAAGGATCTGGGGCCAACGTCCTGACTTTC	CASSPQGSGANVLTF
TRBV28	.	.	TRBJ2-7	TGTGCCAGCAGTTCCCTTTTATACGAGCAGTACTTC	CASSSLLYEQYF
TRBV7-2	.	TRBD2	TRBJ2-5	TGTGCCAGCAGCACCCAGACTAGCGGGAGGGTTGAGACCCAGTACTTC	CASSTQTSGRVETQYF
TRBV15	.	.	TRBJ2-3	TGTGCCACCAGCAGAATTCCGAGGGGCGGGAAAAGCACAGATACGCAGTATTTT	CATSRIPRGGKSTDTQYF
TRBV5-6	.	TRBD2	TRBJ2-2	TGTGCCAGCAGCGCAAGCGGGAGGTTAACCGGGGAGCTGTTTTTT	CASSASGRLTGELFF
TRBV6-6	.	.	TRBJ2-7	TGTGCCAGCAGCCGGGACGGCTACGAGCAGTACTTC	CASSRDGYEQYF
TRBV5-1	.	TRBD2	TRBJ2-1	TGCGCCAGCAGCTCCGGGACTAGCGGTTACAATGAGCAGTTCTTC	CASSSGTSGYNEQFF